The 16 T cell receptor beta chains in this list originate from one sample, sequenced in a study of naive and memory T cell subsets. Both TRBC1 and TRBC2 were covered by a beta constant-region primer of two equimolar oligonucleotides. TCRdb reprocessed the UMI-ligation and nested PCR reads via MiXCR and lists one record per CDR3 protein. The sample lists roughly 140,000 distinct CDR3 sequences; approximately 17% were seen once. Sequencing was carried out using naive CD4+ T cells from blood. These receptors were obtained from a human donor in good health.

The V and J genes are TRBV7-2 and TRBJ2-5; the D is unclear. V lost 3 bases to trimming and J lost 7 bases, with 9 bases between them. The CDR3 is made up of 12 amino acids. From germline, CDR1 is SGHTA and CDR2 FQGNSA. CDR3 nucleotide sequence: TGTGCCAGCAGCTTCCCGGTTTCGACCCAGTACTTC. This sequence encodes CASSFPVSTQYF.

The gene calls are TRBV5-5 and TRBJ2-3, with 7 bases lining up with TRBD1. V trimming: 0 bases; J trimming: 6 bases; junction bases outside the gene matches: 7. CDR1 is SGHKS, CDR2 YYEKEE, per germline (reference sequence). The CDR3 runs 15 residues. The CDR3 here is CASSLVRQGRDTQYF. In DNA, the CDR3 is TGTGCCAGCAGCTTGGTTAGACAGGGCCGGGATACGCAGTATTTT.

Here the CDR3 reads CSAFRGAGGPGNEQFF. In DNA, the CDR3 is TGCAGTGCTTTTAGGGGAGCGGGAGGGCCGGGCAATGAGCAGTTCTTC. The rearrangement joins TRBV20-1 to TRBJ2-1; TRBD2 aligns across 10 bases. V was clipped by 5 bases and J by 6 bases; unmatched bases: 13. The CDR3 extends over 16 amino acids. The germline V gene encodes CDR1 DFQATT and CDR2 SNEGSKA (reference sequence).

The chain uses TRBV20-1 and TRBJ1-2; D gene ambiguous. The CDR3 has 12 amino acids. The V gene lost 4 bases and the J gene lost 4 bases, with 10 bases spanning the gap. Germline V gives CDR1 DFQATT, CDR2 SNEGSKA (reference sequence). CDR3 amino acids: CSATRLGYGYTF. The CDR3 coding sequence is TGCAGTGCTACCCGACTGGGCTATGGCTACACCTTC.

V and J are TRBV3-1 and TRBJ2-7, with 7 bases that match TRBD2. The V and J ends lost 6 bases and 2 bases, in that order; junction bases with no gene match: 10. The CDR3 has 15 amino acids. Looked up from germline, CDR1 is LGHDT and CDR2 is YNNKEL (reference sequence). The CDR3 sequence: CASSQKSSGTYEQYF. The DNA for the CDR3 is TGTGCCAGCAGTCAGAAGTCTAGCGGAACCTACGAGCAGTACTTC.

The chain carries TRBV5-1 and TRBJ1-1; D gene uncertain. Germline CDR1 and CDR2: SGHRS and YFSETQ. V was trimmed by 4 bases and J by 6 bases, leaving 7 bases between them. This CDR3 is 11 amino acids long. The CDR3 DNA is TGCGCCAGCAGCGCTGAGGCTGAAGCTTTCTTT. It is translated as CASSAEAEAFF.

This clonotype was observed a few times. This rearrangement joins TRBV20-1 to TRBJ1-3; D is unclear. This CDR3 has 15 residues. V dropped 1 base and J dropped 0 bases, with 10 bases sitting between them. Germline V gene data show CDR1 as DFQATT and CDR2 as SNEGSKA (reference sequence). Here the CDR3 reads CSARGTTRSGNTIYF. DNA for the CDR3: TGCAGTGCTAGAGGGACCACTCGCTCTGGAAACACCATATATTTT.

The sample holds one count of this clonotype. The chain carries TRBV6-1 and TRBJ1-5; D unclear. The V and J ends lost 1 base and 3 bases respectively, with 7 bases between them. The CDR3 extends over 14 amino acids. The germline V gene encodes CDR1 MNHNS and CDR2 SASEGT. CDR3 in amino acids: CASSEGGVNQPQHF. The CDR3, as DNA: TGTGCCAGCAGTGAAGGAGGCGTCAATCAGCCCCAGCATTTT.

This clonotype was counted a few times. This chain uses TRBV28 with TRBJ2-5, with 7 bases aligning to TRBD2. This CDR3 contains 14 residues. Germline CDR1 MDHEN, CDR2 SYDVKM. Trimming removed 7 bases from V and 5 bases from J; junction bases left unmatched: 10. CDR3: CASTPTGLGETQYF. Written as DNA, the CDR3 is TGTGCCAGCACTCCGACCGGACTAGGGGAGACCCAGTACTTC.

The genes are TRBV27 and TRBJ2-3; TRBD2 matches at 9 bases. The CDR3 loop spans 13 amino acids. From germline, CDR1 is MNHEY and CDR2 SMNVEV (reference sequence). V shed 8 bases and J 6 bases; nucleotides not matched to a gene: 6. The CDR3 DNA reads as TGTGCCAGCCTAGGACTAGCGAGTGATACGCAGTATTTT. Translation gives CASLGLASDTQYF.

The genes are TRBV6-1 and TRBJ2-3; possibly TRBD1 for D (5 bases). V was pared by 11 bases and J by 6 bases, with 21 bases between. The germline CDR1 and CDR2 sequences are MNHNS and SASEGT. This CDR3 spans 14 amino acids. The CDR3 loop is CAGLLGQGADTQYF. The CDR3 DNA reads as TGTGCCGGGTTGCTTGGGCAGGGTGCCGATACGCAGTATTTT.

A few counts support this clonotype. The chain carries TRBV3-1 and TRBJ2-2; possibly TRBD1 for D (6 bases). V shed 2 bases and J shed 8 bases, with 9 bases lying between them. The CDR3 runs 13 residues. From germline, CDR1 is LGHDT and CDR2 YNNKEL (reference sequence). In nucleotides, the CDR3 is TGTGCCAGCAGCCAAAACAGGGAGGGGGAGCTGTTTTTT. Its translation: CASSQNREGELFF.

This chain connects TRBV4-2 to TRBJ2-7, with TRBD2 matching 10 bases. Germline-derived CDR1 and CDR2 are LGHNA and YNFKEQ. The trim removed 0 bases at V and 3 bases at J, leaving 2 bases unmatched. CDR3 length equals 15 residues. CDR3 sequence reads: CASSQERTSGYEQYF. The CDR3 DNA follows: TGTGCCAGCAGCCAAGAAAGGACTAGCGGCTACGAGCAGTACTTC.

This clonotype came up a few times. The V and J genes are TRBV7-9 and TRBJ2-2; 8 nucleotides agree with TRBD2. Germline assignment: CDR1 SEHNR and CDR2 FQNEAQ (reference sequence). This CDR3 region has 15 residues. V was clipped by 5 bases and J by 3 bases; unmatched bases: 5. Here the CDR3 reads CASSPWTSHTGELFF. In DNA form, the CDR3 reads TGTGCCAGCAGCCCCTGGACTAGCCACACCGGGGAGCTGTTTTTT.

This clonotype showed up just a few times. The chain is built from TRBV20-1 and TRBJ2-5; TRBD2 might be the D (6 bases). Between the trimmed V and J ends, which lost 1 base and 5 bases, there was a span of 20 bases. Per the germline V gene, CDR1 is DFQATT and CDR2 is SNEGSKA (reference sequence). The CDR3 spans 16 residues. The CDR3: CSARGADGAGGETQYF. The DNA for the CDR3 is TGCAGTGCTAGAGGGGCCGACGGTGCTGGAGGGGAGACCCAGTACTTC.

The CDR3 here is CASSEPGDYGYTF. In DNA form, the CDR3 reads TGTGCCAGCAGTGAACCCGGAGACTATGGCTACACCTTC. The V and J genes are TRBV25-1 and TRBJ1-2; D is unresolved. This CDR3 region has 13 residues. V lost 2 bases, J lost 3 bases, and 7 bases lay in between. Germline CDR1 MGHDK, CDR2 SYGVNS.